The entry below describes one T cell receptor beta chain. By sample share, this clonotype is medium-sized (0.01 to 0.1%). Its antigen remains unidentified. Qualities for individual bases were not recorded, and no much larger clone is one base off. To prepare the library, 5' RACE was applied. Sequencing instrument: NextSeq 500. In the TCR library protocol, a unique molecular identifier was attached to each TCR cDNA molecule so that PCR and sequencing errors could be corrected. In the original analysis: Decombinator tools were used for TCR identification, UMI-based error correction and CDR3 extraction. Expanded TCRs were defined as those above a frequency of 2 per 1,000, corresponding to the top 1% of the tumor frequency distribution. Expanded tumor TCRs were classed as regional if statistically deemed absent (corrected P<0.05) from at least one tumor region, otherwise ubiquitous. Renyi diversity was computed with the R vegan package after each repertoire had been subsampled 100 times to 5,000 TCRs. CDR3 similarity networks were constructed using string-kernel similarity of amino acid triplets, with links drawn between CDR3s whose pairwise similarity was above 0.82. In-frame beta chains were kept once TCRdb had trimmed the public reads at Q25 with fastp and called clones with MiXCR. Rows are combined by CDR3 protein, so each entry shows the most common genes and DNA. For this entry, the V and J calls and clone size follow TCRdb and not the study's own pipeline. The sample table contains thousands of distinct CDR3 sequences; only one count was recorded for about 16% of them. Approximately 7% of the sample rests with the top ten.

The record originates from a study of spatial heterogeneity in lung cancer (dated by TCRdb to about 2019). As for the study more broadly: Beta-chain transcripts were consistently detected in greater numbers than alpha-chain transcripts, which likely reflects a higher abundance of beta-chain transcripts. In tumor regions, TCR transcript counts showed a strong correlation with a T cell transcriptional module score derived from matched bulk RNA-seq. In the raw uncorrected reads, each unique combination of TCR and UMI appeared more than ten times on average. In non-small cell lung cancer, the study made a quantitative comparison of TCR alpha and beta repertoires among multiple tumor regions, matched nontumor lung and blood. TCR repertoire features were related to nonsynonymous mutation counts determined by whole-exome sequencing of tumor tissue. Both alpha and beta chains were TCR-sequenced in samples taken at surgery, namely 220 tumor regions, roughly 64 matched nontumor lung samples and just over 55 PBMC samples.

What the work shows at the level of the full study, not this receptor alone: TCR-seq coverage of tumor T cells was estimated to be only around 7% for alpha chains and about 13% for beta chains. Counts of ubiquitous and regional expanded TCRs correlated with counts of ubiquitous and regional nonsynonymous mutations, respectively. Confirming at a functional level the hypothesis that regional TCRs recognize regional mutations was considered to require additional single-cell paired TCR alpha and beta sequencing. The number of expanded intratumoral alpha and beta TCRs correlated with the tumor nonsynonymous mutation count.

According to the study, the label for this sample's time point signals: sample taken at primary tumor resection. Donors were 65 to 85 patients with early-stage, untreated non-small cell lung cancer from the lung TRACERx cohort. Without any cell sorting, TCR sequencing was performed on whole RNA extracted either from tumor and nontumor lung tissue or from cryopreserved PBMC samples. Patients were selected for TCR sequencing only if sufficient RNA was available from at least two tumor regions. A lung pathologist reviewed the tumor and adjacent nontumor lung specimens before the specimens were selected. This receptor was identified in a female donor with early-stage non-small cell lung cancer. The sequencing here drew on lung tumor tissue, taken at surgery.

The CDR3 amino acid sequence is: CSAESQGHNEKLFF. The sequence in DNA is TGCAGTGCGGAATCACAGGGACATAATGAAAAACTGTTTTTT. The receptor chain draws on TRBV20-1 and TRBJ1-4; possibly the D gene is TRBD1, per 6 matching bases. V loses 6 bases, J loses 4 bases, and the germline ends lie 15 bases apart. CDR3 length: 14 amino acids, cysteine to phenylalanine. Only the CDR3 portion is preserved as DNA: 42 bases, with reading frame beginning at the first base. In the germline V gene (reference sequence), CDR1 corresponds to DFQATT and CDR2 to SNEGSKA.